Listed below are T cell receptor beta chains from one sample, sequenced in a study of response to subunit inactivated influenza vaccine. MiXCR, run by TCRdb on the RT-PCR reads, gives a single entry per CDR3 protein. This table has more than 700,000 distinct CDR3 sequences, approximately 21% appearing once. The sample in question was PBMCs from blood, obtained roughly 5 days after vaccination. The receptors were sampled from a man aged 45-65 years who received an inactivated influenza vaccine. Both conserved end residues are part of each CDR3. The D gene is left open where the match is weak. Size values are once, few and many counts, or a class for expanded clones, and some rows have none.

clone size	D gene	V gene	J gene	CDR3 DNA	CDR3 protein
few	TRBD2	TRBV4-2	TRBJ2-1	TGTGCCAGCAGCCAAGACGGGGGGTTGGGATACAATGAGCAGTTCTTC	CASSQDGGLGYNEQFF
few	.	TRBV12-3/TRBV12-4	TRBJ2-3	TGTGCCAGCAGTTTCGGTGGCAATTTGGCGGATACGCAGTATTTT	CASSFGGNLADTQYF
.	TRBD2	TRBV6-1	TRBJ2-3	TGTGCCAGCAGTGGAGGACTAGCGGGAAGCACAGATACGCAGTATTTT	CASSGGLAGSTDTQYF
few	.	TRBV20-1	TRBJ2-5	TGCAGTGCTAGCTCCGGGTGGGGACTAGAGACCCAGTACTTC	CSASSGWGLETQYF
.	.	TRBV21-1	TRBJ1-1	TGTGCCAGCAGCACCTGGGACAGGATTAGAGAAGAAGCTTTCTTT	CASSTWDRIREEAFF
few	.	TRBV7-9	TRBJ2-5	TGTGCCAGCAGCCTTAATGTGATCCAGGATTCGGGGACCCAGTACTTC	CASSLNVIQDSGTQYF
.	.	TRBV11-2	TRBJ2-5	TGTGCCAGCAGCTCCGAGAGCGTGGCGGCCCAGTACTTC	CASSSESVAAQYF
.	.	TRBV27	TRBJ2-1	TGTGCCAGCAGTACCCGGAATGGCATTAATGAGCAGTTCTTC	CASSTRNGINEQFF
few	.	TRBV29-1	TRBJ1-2	TGCAGCGTTGAAGTTGCAGATTATCCTAACTATGGCTACACCTTC	CSVEVADYPNYGYTF
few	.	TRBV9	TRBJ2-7	TGTGCCAGCAGCGTGCCTCGGATCTACGAGCAGTACTTC	CASSVPRIYEQYF
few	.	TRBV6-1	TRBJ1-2	TGTGCCAGCACCTACAGCCCTAACTATGGCTACACCTTC	CASTYSPNYGYTF
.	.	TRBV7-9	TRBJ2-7	TGTGCCAGCAGCCCAGGCCGGGACATTCCATACGAGCAGTACTTC	CASSPGRDIPYEQYF
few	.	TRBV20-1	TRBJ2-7	TGCAGTCCAAAGACCGGCGGTACGTACGAGCAGTACTTC	CSPKTGGTYEQYF
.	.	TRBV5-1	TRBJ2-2	TGCGCCAGCAGCTTGGGAAGGGCGGACACCGGGGAGCTGTTTTTT	CASSLGRADTGELFF
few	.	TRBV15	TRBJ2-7	TGTGCCACCAGCAGAGATCGGGGTAAGAACTACGAGCAGTACTTC	CATSRDRGKNYEQYF
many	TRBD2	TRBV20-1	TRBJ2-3	TGCAGTGCTAGAGAACTAGCGGGAGCAACAGATACGCAGTATTTT	CSARELAGATDTQYF
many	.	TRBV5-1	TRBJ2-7	TGCGCCAGCAGCGGGAACTACGAGCAGTACTTC	CASSGNYEQYF
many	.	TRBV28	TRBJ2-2	TGTGCCATCCAGTTGAGGAGAGCGAACACCGGGGAGCTGTTTTTT	CAIQLRRANTGELFF
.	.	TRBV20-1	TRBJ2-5	TGCAGTGCTAATAGCGGATCCTGGACCCAGTACTTC	CSANSGSWTQYF
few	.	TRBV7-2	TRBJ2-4	TGTGCCAGCAGCTTAGATAGCGGACTGAAAAGCATTCAGTACTTC	CASSLDSGLKSIQYF
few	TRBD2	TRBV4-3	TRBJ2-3	TGCGCCAGCAGCCAAGAATTTACTAGCGGGGGAACAGATACGCAGTATTTT	CASSQEFTSGGTDTQYF
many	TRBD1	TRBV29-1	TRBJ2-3	TGCAGCGTCGCAAACAGGGGGCTGACAGATACGCAGTATTTT	CSVANRGLTDTQYF
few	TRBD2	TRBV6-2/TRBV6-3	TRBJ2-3	TGTGCCAGCCGGGCGGGGGTCACAGATACGCAGTATTTT	CASRAGVTDTQYF
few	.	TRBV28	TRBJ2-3	TGTGCCAGCAGTTTCAGCGGGCTAACAGATACGCAGTATTTT	CASSFSGLTDTQYF
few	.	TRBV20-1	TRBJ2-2	TGCAGTGCTGGAAAGAACACCGGGGAGCTGTTTTTT	CSAGKNTGELFF
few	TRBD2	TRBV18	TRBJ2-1	TGTGCCAGCTCACCACCGAGTAGCGGGAGCTCCTACAATGAGCAGTTCTTC	CASSPPSSGSSYNEQFF
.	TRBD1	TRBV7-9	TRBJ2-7	TGTGCCAGCAGCATTTCAGGGGGCGGGGAGCAGTACTTC	CASSISGGGEQYF
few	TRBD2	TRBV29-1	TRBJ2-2	TGCAGCGTTCAGGGCGGGAGAACCGGGGAGCTGTTTTTT	CSVQGGRTGELFF
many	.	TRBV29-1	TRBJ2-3	TGCAGCGTTGCCCAGGCAGGGGCCATTGGAGATACGCAGTATTTT	CSVAQAGAIGDTQYF
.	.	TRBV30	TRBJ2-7	TGTGCCTGGAGTGTGACTCCCGTGGCTTCGGAGCAGTACTTC	CAWSVTPVASEQYF
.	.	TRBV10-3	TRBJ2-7	TGTGCCATCAGTGGGGACACTTACGAGCAGTACTTC	CAISGDTYEQYF
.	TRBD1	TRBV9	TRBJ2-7	TGTGCCAGCAGCGTGGGAGGACAGGGGTCGAGCGAGCAGTACTTC	CASSVGGQGSSEQYF
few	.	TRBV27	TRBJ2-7	TGTGCCAGCAGCCTCAGGTCCCAGAACGAGCAGTACTTC	CASSLRSQNEQYF
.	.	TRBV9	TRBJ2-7	TGTGCCAGCAGCGGCCGGGAACTACCCTACGAGAAGTACTTC	CASSGRELPYEKYF
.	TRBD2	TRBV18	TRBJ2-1	TGTGCCAGCTCACCACCTGTAGCGGGAGCGGACCACAATGAGCAGTTCTTC	CASSPPVAGADHNEQFF
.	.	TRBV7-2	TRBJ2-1	TGTGCCAGCAGCCCGCGCTCTGGGCGCTCCTACAATGAGCAGTTCTTC	CASSPRSGRSYNEQFF
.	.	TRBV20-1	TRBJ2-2	TGCAGTGCTAACGCCGGGGAGGTCGGGGAGCTGTTTTTT	CSANAGEVGELFF
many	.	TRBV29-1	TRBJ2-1	TGCAGCGCCTTGGGGCCCAACAATGAGCAGTTCTTC	CSALGPNNEQFF
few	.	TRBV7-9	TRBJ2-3	TGTGCCAGCACCAAGGGGACTGCAGATACGCAGTATTTT	CASTKGTADTQYF
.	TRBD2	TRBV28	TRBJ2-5	TGTGCCAGCAGCCACGCGACCGGGACTAGCGAAGATCAAGAGACCCAGTACTTC	CASSHATGTSEDQETQYF
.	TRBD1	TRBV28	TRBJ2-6	TGTGCCAGCACGAAGGGACAGGCCTCCTCTGGGGCCAACGTCCTGACTTTC	CASTKGQASSGANVLTF
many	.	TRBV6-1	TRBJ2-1	TGTGCCAGCAGGGCCGGGACTGGGGCCTACAATGAGCAGTTCTTC	CASRAGTGAYNEQFF
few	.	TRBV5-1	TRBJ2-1	TGCGCCAGCAGCTTCCAGGGGATGCGGAATGAGCAGTTCTTC	CASSFQGMRNEQFF
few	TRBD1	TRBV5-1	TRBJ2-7	TGCGCCAGCAGCGGGTCTACCGGGACAGCTTCTTACGAGCAGTACTTC	CASSGSTGTASYEQYF
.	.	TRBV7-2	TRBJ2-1	TGTGCCAGCAGCTTAGTGCGAACACATGAGCAGTTCTTC	CASSLVRTHEQFF
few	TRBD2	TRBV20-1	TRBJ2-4	TGCAGTGCTAGCGATGATAGACTAGCGCTAGCCAAAAACATTCAGTACTTC	CSASDDRLALAKNIQYF
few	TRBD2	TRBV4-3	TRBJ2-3	TGCGCCAGCAGCCAATCGGGGGGAGGTGGAGATACGCAGTATTTT	CASSQSGGGGDTQYF
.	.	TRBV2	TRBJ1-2	TGTGCCAGCAGGTGGACAGCCTCTGGCTACACCTTC	CASRWTASGYTF
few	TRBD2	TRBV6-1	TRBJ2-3	TGTGCCAGCAGTAGAAGCTCTAGCGGGAGATCCACAGATACGCAGTATTTT	CASSRSSSGRSTDTQYF
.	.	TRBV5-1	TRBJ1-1	TGCGCCAGCAGCTTGGCCGGGCAGGGGATGTTTGACGCTTTCTTT	CASSLAGQGMFDAFF
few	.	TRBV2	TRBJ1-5	TGTGCCAGTTACGGGGGGGCAAATCAGCCCCAGCATTTT	CASYGGANQPQHF
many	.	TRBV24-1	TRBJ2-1	TGTGCCACCAGTGGTATGAGGGGTAGCTCCTACAATGAGCAGTTCTTC	CATSGMRGSSYNEQFF
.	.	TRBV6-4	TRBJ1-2	TGTGCCAGCAGTGAAGGGGACGGTAACTATGGCTACACCTTC	CASSEGDGNYGYTF
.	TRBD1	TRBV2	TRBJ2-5	TGTGCCAGCAGTTGGGGACAGGGCGCAGGGGAGACCCAGTACTTC	CASSWGQGAGETQYF
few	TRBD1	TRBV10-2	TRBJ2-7	TGCGCCAGCAGTGCCCGGGACAGGGTTTACGAGCAGTACTTC	CASSARDRVYEQYF